The clone carrying this TCR beta chain was observed a handful of times. V was trimmed by 3 bases and J by 9 bases, leaving 26 bases between them. This CDR3 is built from 17 residues. Germline CDR1 LNHDA, CDR2 SQIVND (reference sequence). This sample is part of a study of cytomegalovirus exposure and HLA in healthy donors. This PCR relied on a set of 60 Vbeta primers and 13 Jbeta primers. Produced via immunoSEQ multiplex PCR; TCRdb's table is partial and in-frame only. The data show approximately 140,000 clones, with 82% seen just once and roughly 3.2% held by the top ten. Donors counted as nominally healthy when sampled, yet unrecorded immune exposures were likely.

The receptor's source is a man younger than 30 in good health and CMV-seropositive. The chain uses TRBV19 and TRBJ1-2; D remains unclear. The sample consisted of PBMCs. CDR3 sequence reads: CASSMRQFVTQLKSYTF. The CDR3 bases are TGTGCCAGTAGTATGAGACAATTCGTTACCCAGCTTAAGAGCTACACCTTC. The full variable domain, with the rest looked up from reference TRBV19 and TRBJ1-2, is DGGITQSPKYLFRKEGQNVTLSCEQNLNHDAMYWYRQDPGQGLRLIYYSQIVNDFQKGDIAEGYSVSREKKESFPLTVTSAQKNPTAFYLCASSMRQFVTQLKSYTFGSGTRLTVV.